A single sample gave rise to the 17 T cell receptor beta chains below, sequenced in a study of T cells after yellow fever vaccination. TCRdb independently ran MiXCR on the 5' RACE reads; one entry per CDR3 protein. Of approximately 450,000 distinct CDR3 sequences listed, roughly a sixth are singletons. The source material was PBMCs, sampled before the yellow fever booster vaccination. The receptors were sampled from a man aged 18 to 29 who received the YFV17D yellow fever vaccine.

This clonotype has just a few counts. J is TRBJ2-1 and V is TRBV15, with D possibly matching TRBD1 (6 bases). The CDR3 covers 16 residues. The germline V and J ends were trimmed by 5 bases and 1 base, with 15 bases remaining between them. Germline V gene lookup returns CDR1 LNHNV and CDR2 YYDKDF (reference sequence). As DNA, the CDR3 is TGTGCCACCAGCCGTACAGGGATGAGGTCCTACAATGAGCAGTTCTTC. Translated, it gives CATSRTGMRSYNEQFF.

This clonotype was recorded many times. The CDR3 here is CASRRQGDTDTQYF. The CDR3 coding sequence is TGTGCCAGCAGAAGACAGGGGGACACAGATACGCAGTATTTT. The V call is TRBV12-3 or TRBV12-4, the J call TRBJ2-3; 9 bases map to TRBD1. The CDR3 has 14 residues. Losses at the gene ends were 6 bases for V and 2 bases for J; bases not matched to a gene: 3.

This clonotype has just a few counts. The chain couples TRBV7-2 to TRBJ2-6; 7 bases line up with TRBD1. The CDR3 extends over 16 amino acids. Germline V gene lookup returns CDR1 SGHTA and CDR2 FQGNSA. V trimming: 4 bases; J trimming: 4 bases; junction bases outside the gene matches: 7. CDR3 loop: CASSSHRGLGANVLTF. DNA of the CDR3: TGTGCCAGCAGCTCACACAGGGGTCTGGGGGCCAACGTCCTGACTTTC.

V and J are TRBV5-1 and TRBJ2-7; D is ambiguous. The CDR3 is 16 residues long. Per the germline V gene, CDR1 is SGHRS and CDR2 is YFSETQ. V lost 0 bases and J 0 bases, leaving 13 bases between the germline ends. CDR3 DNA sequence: TGCGCCAGCAGCTTGGCAGATCGCCCCCACTCCTACGAGCAGTACTTC. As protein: CASSLADRPHSYEQYF.

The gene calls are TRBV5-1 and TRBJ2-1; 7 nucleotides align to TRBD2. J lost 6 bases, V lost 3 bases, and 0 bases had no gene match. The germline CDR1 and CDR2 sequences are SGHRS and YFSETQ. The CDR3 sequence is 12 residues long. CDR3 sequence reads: CASSWTSNEQFF. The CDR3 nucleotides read TGCGCCAGCAGCTGGACTAGCAATGAGCAGTTCTTC. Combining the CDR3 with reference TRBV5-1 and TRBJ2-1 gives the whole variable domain KAGVTQTPRYLIKTRGQQVTLSCSPISGHRSVSWYQQTPGQGLQFLFEYFSETQRNKGNFPGRFSGRQFSNSRSEMNVSTLELGDSALYLCASSWTSNEQFFGPGTRLTVL.

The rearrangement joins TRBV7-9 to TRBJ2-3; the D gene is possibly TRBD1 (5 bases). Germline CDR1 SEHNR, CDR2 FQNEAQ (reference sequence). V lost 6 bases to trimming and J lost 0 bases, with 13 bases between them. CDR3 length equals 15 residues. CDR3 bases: TGTGCCAGCAGTCCTGTCACAGGTAGCACAGATACGCAGTATTTT. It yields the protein CASSPVTGSTDTQYF.

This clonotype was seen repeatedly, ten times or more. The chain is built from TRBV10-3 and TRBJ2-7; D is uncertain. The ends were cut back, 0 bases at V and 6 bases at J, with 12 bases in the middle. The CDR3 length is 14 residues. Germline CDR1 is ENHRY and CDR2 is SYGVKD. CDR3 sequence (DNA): TGTGCCATCAGTGAGTCGTCGAAAGGTCGCGAGCAGTACGTC. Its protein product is CAISESSKGREQYV.

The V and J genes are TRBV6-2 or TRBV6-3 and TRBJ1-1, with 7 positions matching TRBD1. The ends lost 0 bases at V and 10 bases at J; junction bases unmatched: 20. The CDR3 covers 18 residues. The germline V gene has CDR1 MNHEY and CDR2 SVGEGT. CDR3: CASSYSPGTASPDGVAFF. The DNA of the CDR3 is TGTGCCAGCAGTTACTCACCGGGGACAGCTTCCCCAGACGGTGTAGCTTTCTTT.

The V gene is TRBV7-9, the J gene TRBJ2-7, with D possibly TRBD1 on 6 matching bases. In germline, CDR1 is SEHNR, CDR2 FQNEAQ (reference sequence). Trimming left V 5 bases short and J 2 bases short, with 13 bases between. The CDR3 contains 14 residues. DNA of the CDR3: TGTGCCAGCAGCCCCAAAGGACAGACCTACGAGCAGTACGTC. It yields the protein CASSPKGQTYEQYV.

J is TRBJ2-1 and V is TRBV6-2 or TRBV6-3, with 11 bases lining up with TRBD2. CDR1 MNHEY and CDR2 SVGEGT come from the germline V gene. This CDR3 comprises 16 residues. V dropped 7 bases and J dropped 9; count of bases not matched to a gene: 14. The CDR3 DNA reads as TGTGCCAGCACCTCCCCGACCGGGACTAGCGGTTTTGAGCAGTTCTTC. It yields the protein CASTSPTGTSGFEQFF.

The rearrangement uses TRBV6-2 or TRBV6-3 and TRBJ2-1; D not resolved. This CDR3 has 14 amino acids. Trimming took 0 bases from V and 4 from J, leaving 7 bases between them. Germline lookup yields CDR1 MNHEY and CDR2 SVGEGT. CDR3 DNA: TGTGCCAGCAGTTACTCGAGACGTTACAATGAGCAGTTCTTC. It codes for CASSYSRRYNEQFF.

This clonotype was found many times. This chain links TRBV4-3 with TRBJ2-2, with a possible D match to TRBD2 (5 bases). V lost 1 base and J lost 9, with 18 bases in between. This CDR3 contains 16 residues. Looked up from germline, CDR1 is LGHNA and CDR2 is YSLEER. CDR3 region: CASSQVGRAKGRELFF. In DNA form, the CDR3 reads TGCGCCAGCAGCCAAGTTGGGCGGGCCAAGGGCCGGGAGCTGTTTTTT.

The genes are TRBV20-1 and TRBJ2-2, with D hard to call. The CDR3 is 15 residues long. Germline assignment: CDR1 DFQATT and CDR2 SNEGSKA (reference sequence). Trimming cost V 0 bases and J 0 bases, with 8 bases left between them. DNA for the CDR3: TGCAGTGCTAGAGATCCCAACTCGAACACCGGGGAGCTGTTTTTT. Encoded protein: CSARDPNSNTGELFF.

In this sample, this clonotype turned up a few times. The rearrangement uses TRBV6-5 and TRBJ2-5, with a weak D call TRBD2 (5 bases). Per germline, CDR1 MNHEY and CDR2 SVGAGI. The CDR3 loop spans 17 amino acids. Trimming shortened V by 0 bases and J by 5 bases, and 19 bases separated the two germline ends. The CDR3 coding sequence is TGTGCCAGCAGTTACTCGAACCGCCGACCTAGCCTGGAGACCCAGTACTTC. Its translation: CASSYSNRRPSLETQYF.

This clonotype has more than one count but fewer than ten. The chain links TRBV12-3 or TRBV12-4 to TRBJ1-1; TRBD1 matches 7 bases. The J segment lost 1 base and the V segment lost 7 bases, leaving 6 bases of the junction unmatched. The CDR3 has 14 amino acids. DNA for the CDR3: TGTGCCAGCAAGGTTTCAGGGGGGAACACTGAAGCTTTCTTT. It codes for CASKVSGGNTEAFF.

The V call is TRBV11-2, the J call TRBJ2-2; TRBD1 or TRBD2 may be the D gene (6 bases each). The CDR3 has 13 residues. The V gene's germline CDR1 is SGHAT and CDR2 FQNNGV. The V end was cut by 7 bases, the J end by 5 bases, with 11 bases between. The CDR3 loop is CASKKGGTGELFF. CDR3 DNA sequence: TGTGCCAGCAAAAAGGGGGGAACCGGGGAGCTGTTTTTT.

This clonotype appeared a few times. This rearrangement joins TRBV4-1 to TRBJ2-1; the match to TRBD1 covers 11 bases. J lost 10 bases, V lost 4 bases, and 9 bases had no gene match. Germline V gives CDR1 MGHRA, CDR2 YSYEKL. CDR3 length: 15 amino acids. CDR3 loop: CASSLGQGGPSEQFF. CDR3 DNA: TGCGCCAGCAGCCTGGGACAGGGGGGGCCCTCGGAGCAGTTCTTC.